This TCR beta chain was documented in a study of tumor-infiltrating lymphocytes in primary liver carcinoma. Study-level background: Those enrolled were patients of both sexes, who were aged 30 to 69 years. Yields of productive TCRbeta reads ranged from roughly 3.5 to 7.13 million per sample and were similar across tissue types.

Starting material of 500 to 600 ng total RNA yielded TCR beta cDNA via a constant-region primer. Slightly modified ARM-PCR, run as three nested multiplex PCR rounds, produced the TCR beta libraries. The two initial PCR rounds, around 10 cycles each, used TRBV1-TRBV30 forward and C-beta reverse primers. In TCRdb, the multiplex PCR reads were re-called with MiXCR into one record per CDR3 protein. The sample holds approximately 80,000 distinct CDR3 sequences, roughly 72% seen once. Turning to this clonotype: The junction shows a germline mismatch at one end, possibly a read error.

Both RNA and DNA were isolated together from around 20-30 mg of bulk tissue that had not been sorted. Cases comprised patients with primary liver carcinoma who received surgical resection. The CDR3 is 16 amino acids. Looked up from germline, CDR1 is MGHRA and CDR2 is YSYEKL. The source material was tumor-adjacent normal liver tissue. The rearrangement joins TRBV4-1 to TRBJ2-7, with 9 bases lining up with TRBD2. The receptor was isolated from a man between 35 and 55 years old with primary liver carcinoma and hepatitis B virus infection. The DNA for the CDR3 is TGCGCCAGGAGCCAAGAGTTAGCGGGAGTCATTGTAGAGCAGTACTTC. This codes for CARSQELAGVIVEQYF.